This TCR beta chain was profiled in a study of Ad26.COV2.S vaccination and SARS-CoV-2 variants. Germline-derived CDR1 and CDR2 are SEHNR and FQNEAQ (reference sequence). V lost 5 bases, J lost 6 bases, and 9 bases stayed unmatched. CDR3 length equals 15 residues. This sample's treatment: approximately 18 received Ad26.COV2.S at low or high dose, single or two shots; roughly five received placebo; per-sample allocation not given. The investigators took samples on day 63 after the first vaccine or placebo injection. The sample came from a Boston adult aged 18-55 years. Vaccination used an Ad26 vector expressing Wuhan-strain SARS-CoV-2 spike. Study-level findings and limits: Those who received the vaccine showed greater spike-specific TCR breadth than those given placebo.

On this clone: The target antigen is unknown.

This table comes from immunoSEQ multiplex PCR, and its TCRdb copy is limited to in-frame clones, with some not included. The repertoire holds 380,000 or so clones, about 80% seen once, with 7.4% in the top ten. This chain joins TRBV7-9 and TRBJ2-7; 11 positions match TRBD2. The source material was peripheral blood, sampled in a trial of Ad26.COV2.S vaccine versus placebo. The receptor's source is a person aged 18-60 years who received the Ad26.COV2.S COVID-19 vaccine or a placebo. The CDR3 nucleotides are TGTGCCAGCAGCGAGCCGGGACTAGCGGTCGCCGAGCAGTACTTC. It encodes CASSEPGLAVAEQYF.